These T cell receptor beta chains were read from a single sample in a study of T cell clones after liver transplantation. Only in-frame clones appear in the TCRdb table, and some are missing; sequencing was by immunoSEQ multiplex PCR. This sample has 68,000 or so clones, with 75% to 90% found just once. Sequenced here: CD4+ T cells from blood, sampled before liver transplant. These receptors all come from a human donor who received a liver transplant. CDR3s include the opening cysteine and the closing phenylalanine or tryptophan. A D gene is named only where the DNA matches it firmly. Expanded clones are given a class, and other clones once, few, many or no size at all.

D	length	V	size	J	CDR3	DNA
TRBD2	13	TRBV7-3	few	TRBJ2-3	CASSRDYTDTQYF	TGTGCCAGCAGCCGGGACTACACAGATACGCAGTATTTT
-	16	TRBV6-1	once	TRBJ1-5	CASSERGGYSNQPQHF	TGTGCCAGCAGTGAAAGGGGGGGGTATAGCAATCAGCCCCAGCATTTT
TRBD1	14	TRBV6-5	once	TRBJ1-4	CASSSRGTNEKLFF	TGTGCCAGCAGCTCCAGGGGGACTAATGAAAAACTGTTTTTT
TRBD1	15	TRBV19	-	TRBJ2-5	CASSTFDRAQETQYF	TGTGCCAGTAGTACCTTTGACAGGGCCCAAGAGACCCAGTACTTC
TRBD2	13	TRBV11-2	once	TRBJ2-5	CASSSGLEGTQYF	TGTGCCAGCAGCTCGGGACTAGAAGGGACCCAGTACTTC
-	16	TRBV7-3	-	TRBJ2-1	CASSLILGLRYNEQFF	TGTGCCAGCAGCTTAATTCTTGGCCTCCGGTACAATGAGCAGTTCTTC
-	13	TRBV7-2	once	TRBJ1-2	CASSPAGFGGYTF	TGTGCCAGCAGCCCCGCAGGGTTTGGGGGCTACACCTTC
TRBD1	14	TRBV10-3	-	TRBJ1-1	CAIRTGAFNTEAFF	TGTGCCATCCGGACAGGGGCCTTCAACACTGAAGCTTTCTTT
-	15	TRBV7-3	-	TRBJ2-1	CASSLSGQNYNEQFF	TGTGCCAGCAGCTTAAGCGGACAGAACTACAATGAGCAGTTCTTC
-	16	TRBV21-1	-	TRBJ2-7	CASSKELFPKACEQYF	TGTGCCAGCAGCAAAGAGTTGTTTCCGAAAGCATGCGAGCAGTACTTC
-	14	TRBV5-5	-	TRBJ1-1	CASSLHGVGTEAFF	TGTGCCAGCAGCTTGCATGGCGTGGGGACTGAAGCTTTCTTT
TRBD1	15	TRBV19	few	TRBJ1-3	CASGDRTRSGNTIYF	TGTGCCAGTGGGGACAGGACTCGCTCTGGAAACACCATATATTTT
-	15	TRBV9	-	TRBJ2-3	CASSEAGTYTDTQYF	TGTGCCAGCAGCGAAGCCGGGACTTACACAGATACGCAGTATTTT
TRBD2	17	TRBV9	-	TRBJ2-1	CASSVGVAGGPYNEQFF	TGTGCCAGCAGCGTAGGGGTAGCGGGAGGGCCGTACAATGAGCAGTTCTTC
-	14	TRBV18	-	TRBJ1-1	CASSPEQGKTEAFF	TGTGCCAGCTCACCAGAGCAAGGGAAAACTGAAGCTTTCTTT
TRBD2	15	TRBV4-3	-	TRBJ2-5	CASSLRGGAMETQYF	TGCGCCAGCAGCCTCCGGGGGGGGGCAATGGAGACCCAGTACTTC
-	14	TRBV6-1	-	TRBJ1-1	CASTRTGQGTEAFF	TGTGCCAGCACTCGAACAGGGCAGGGAACTGAAGCTTTCTTT
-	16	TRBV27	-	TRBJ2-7	CASSHLTTGGSYEQYF	TGTGCCAGCAGTCACCTCACCACAGGAGGTAGCTACGAGCAGTACTTC
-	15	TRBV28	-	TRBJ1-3	CASSTVGGNGNTIYF	TGTGCCAGCAGTACAGTAGGGGGGAATGGAAACACCATATATTTT
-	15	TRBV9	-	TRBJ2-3	CASSVEGLIPDTQYF	TGTGCCAGCAGCGTAGAGGGACTTATCCCAGATACGCAGTATTTT
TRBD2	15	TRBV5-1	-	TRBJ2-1	CASSLSGTTLEEQFF	TGCGCCAGCAGCTTGAGCGGGACTACGCTAGAGGAGCAGTTCTTC
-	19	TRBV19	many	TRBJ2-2	CASSIVGSGLRGDTGELFF	TGTGCCAGTAGTATAGTTGGTAGCGGCCTAAGGGGAGACACCGGGGAGCTGTTTTTT
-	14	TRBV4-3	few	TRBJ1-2	CASSQVQGVTGYTF	TGCGCCAGCAGCCAGGTACAGGGAGTAACTGGCTACACCTTC
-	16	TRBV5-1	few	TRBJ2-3	CASSLGQSWFTDTQYF	TGCGCCAGCAGCCTCGGACAGAGCTGGTTCACAGATACGCAGTATTTT
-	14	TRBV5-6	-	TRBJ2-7	CASSFLGGSYEQYF	TGTGCCAGCAGCTTTCTAGGGGGCTCCTACGAGCAGTACTTC
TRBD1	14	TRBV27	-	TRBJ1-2	CASSFGQGDYGYTF	TGTGCCAGCAGTTTCGGGCAGGGGGACTATGGCTACACCTTC
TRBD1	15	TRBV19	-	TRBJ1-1	CASNDRAGVNTEAFF	TGTGCCAGTAATGACAGGGCAGGGGTGAACACTGAAGCTTTCTTT
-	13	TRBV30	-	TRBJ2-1	CAWSVATVNEQFF	TGTGCCTGGAGTGTCGCTACCGTCAATGAGCAGTTCTTC
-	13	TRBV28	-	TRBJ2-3	CASSLPPQNTQYF	TGTGCCAGCAGTTTACCCCCCCAAAATACGCAGTATTTT
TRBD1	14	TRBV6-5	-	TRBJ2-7	CASRLDRGPYEQYF	TGTGCCAGCAGACTAGACAGGGGGCCCTACGAGCAGTACTTC
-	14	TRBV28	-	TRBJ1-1	CASRGTTVRSEAFF	TGTGCCAGCAGAGGGACAACTGTAAGGTCTGAAGCTTTCTTT
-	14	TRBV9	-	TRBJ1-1	CASSPTGYITEAFF	TGTGCCAGCAGCCCTACAGGGTATATTACTGAAGCTTTCTTT
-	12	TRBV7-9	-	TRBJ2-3	CASSFSTDTQYF	TGTGCCAGCAGCTTTAGCACAGATACGCAGTATTTT